This TCR beta chain emerged from a study of cytomegalovirus exposure and HLA in healthy donors. Comments on this clone: Its antigen is unidentified.

The V and J ends lost 5 bases and 0 bases respectively, with 13 bases between them. Germline loops: CDR1 SGHTA, CDR2 FQGNSA. The CDR3 is 15 amino acids. Amplification used 60 Vbeta primers and 13 Jbeta primers. TCRdb's table, derived via immunoSEQ multiplex PCR, lists solely in-frame clones and lacks some. Of under 200,000 clones in the sample, roughly 70% were seen once. Nominally healthy donors provided the samples, though records likely missed some immune exposures. Study-wide results and limits: Relative to the approximately 630-donor mean, N-insertions were reportedly fewer in an Asian-associated ancestry cluster in a later analysis. In a later analysis, TCR beta V- and J-gene trimming showed a link to a missense DCLRE1C variant.

The clonotype was recovered from a woman in her 50s in good health and CMV-seropositive. Sequencing used PBMCs. The chain is built from TRBV7-2 and TRBJ1-1; tentatively, D is TRBD1 (6 bases). The DNA of the CDR3 is TGTGCCAGCAGCAAATACAGGGTGATGAACACTGAAGCTTTCTTT. Protein product: CASSKYRVMNTEAFF.